A single sample is the source of the 15 T cell receptor beta chains below, sequenced in a study of T cell repertoires in ileal Crohn's disease. The time point was: neoterminal ileum biopsy at postoperative endoscopy, about 6 months after surgery. The protocol was immunoSEQ multiplex PCR, while the TCRdb copy is restricted to in-frame clones and leaves out a portion. The sample yields approximately 11,000 clones, about four fifths seen once. Material: ileal tissue. The receptors originated from an adult with Crohn's disease.

The V call is TRBV11-2, the J call TRBJ2-3, with 7 nucleotides matching TRBD2. After removal of 5 bases from V and 5 bases from J, the junction contained 7 bases not matched to a gene. The CDR3 sequence is 14 residues long. Germline-derived CDR1 and CDR2 are SGHAT and FQNNGV. The CDR3 region is CASSTGLEIDTQYF. In nucleotides, the CDR3 is TGTGCCAGCAGCACAGGACTAGAAATAGATACGCAGTATTTT.

The rearrangement joins TRBV9 to TRBJ2-1; D perhaps matches TRBD1 (5 bases). The V gene's germline CDR1 is SGDLS and CDR2 YYNGEE. The CDR3 covers 15 residues. The V and J ends lost 2 bases and 7 bases respectively, with 16 bases between them. The CDR3 DNA follows: TGTGCCAGCAGCGTCGAAGGGGCCATAGGAAATGAGCAGTTCTTC. Residues: CASSVEGAIGNEQFF.

This clone has just a few counts. The chain is built from TRBV6-1 and TRBJ1-5, with 11 bases fitting TRBD1. The CDR3 is 14 amino acids. The J segment lost 7 bases and the V segment lost 6 bases, leaving 5 bases of the junction unmatched. Germline V gene data show CDR1 as MNHNS and CDR2 as SASEGT. The CDR3 DNA reads TGTGCCAGCAGAGACGGGACAGGGGGACAGCCCCAGCATTTT. Amino acid sequence: CASRDGTGGQPQHF.

This CDR3 is CASTHGEGAGANVLTF. The CDR3 DNA follows: TGTGCCAGCACCCACGGAGAGGGGGCTGGGGCCAACGTCCTGACTTTC. This chain connects TRBV2 to TRBJ2-6; TRBD1 is a possible D gene (6 bases). The CDR3 contains 16 residues. Trimming shortened V by 7 bases and J by 2 bases, and 15 bases separated the two germline ends. Germline CDR1 reads SNHLY; CDR2 reads FYNNEI. The variable domain in full, with the rest retrieved from reference TRBV2 and TRBJ2-6, is EPEVTQTPSHQVTQMGQEVILRCVPISNHLYFYWYRQILGQKVEFLVSFYNNEISEKSEIFDDQFSVERPDGSNFTLKIRSTKLEDSAMYFCASTHGEGAGANVLTFGAGSRLTVL.

The CDR3 loop is CASSPQGGELFF. DNA of the CDR3: TGTGCCAGCAGCCCCCAGGGCGGGGAGCTGTTTTTT. This chain connects TRBV4-2 to TRBJ2-2; D perhaps matches TRBD1 (5 bases). The CDR3 spans 12 residues. Germline CDR1 is LGHNA and CDR2 is YNFKEQ. The V and J ends lost 4 bases and 7 bases respectively, with 7 bases between them.

This chain links TRBV5-4 with TRBJ1-1, with unresolved D. V was trimmed by 0 bases and J by 1 base, leaving 7 bases between them. This CDR3 has 14 amino acids. Germline V CDR1 and CDR2: SGHNT, YYREEE (reference sequence). CDR3 residues: CASSLGHANTEAFF. The CDR3 nucleotides read TGTGCCAGCAGCTTGGGACATGCGAACACTGAAGCTTTCTTT.

The chain combines TRBV19 with TRBJ1-3; 9 nucleotides line up with TRBD1. With V trimmed by 5 bases and J by 3 bases, 17 bases remained unmatched. The CDR3 has 19 amino acids. CDR1 and CDR2 from the germline V gene are LNHDA and SQIVND (reference sequence). CDR3 in DNA: TGTGCCAGTAGTTTTTCCGGGACAGGGATTTTATTCATTGGAAACACCATATATTTT. Protein: CASSFSGTGILFIGNTIYF.

V usage is TRBV6-5 and J usage is TRBJ2-2; 9 bases line up with TRBD2. The CDR3 spans 15 residues. Trimming cost V 5 bases and J 4 bases; bases outside gene matches: 5. The germline V gene has CDR1 MNHEY and CDR2 SVGAGI. CDR3 loop: CASSVSAGGTGELFF. The CDR3 nucleotides read TGTGCCAGCAGTGTCTCAGCGGGGGGCACCGGGGAGCTGTTTTTT.

CDR3 coding DNA: TGTGCCAGCAGCCCAGGAAGATCGTCTGCTAGCGGTGCCGGGGAGCTGTTTTTT. The encoded protein is CASSPGRSSASGAGELFF. The chain joins TRBV11-3 to TRBJ2-2, with TRBD2 matching 7 bases. V gave up 5 bases and J gave up 6 bases; unmatched junction bases: 18. The CDR3 contains 18 residues. Germline CDR1 SGHNT, CDR2 YENEEA.

This chain links TRBV18 with TRBJ2-2; TRBD2 matches at 8 bases. The V and J ends lost 0 bases and 6 bases, in that order; junction bases with no gene match: 3. CDR3 length equals 15 residues. Germline CDR1 KGHSH, CDR2 LQKENI. In DNA, the CDR3 is TGTGCCAGCTCACCACCCAGCGGGGGAGCCGGGGAGCTGTTTTTT. Translation: CASSPPSGGAGELFF.

This chain uses TRBV28 with TRBJ2-2; TRBD1 aligns across 9 bases. J lost 7 bases, V lost 6 bases, and 12 bases had no gene match. In germline, CDR1 is MDHEN, CDR2 SYDVKM. The CDR3 has 16 amino acids. The CDR3 DNA reads TGTGCCAGCAGCCCCGAACTGACAGGGGGGATCGGGGAGCTGTTTTTT. Translation: CASSPELTGGIGELFF.

This clone was seen only a few times. The rearrangement links TRBV10-3 to TRBJ2-1; perhaps TRBD2 as D (7 bases). Germline CDR1 and CDR2: ENHRY and SYGVKD. V lost 2 bases, J lost 6 bases, and 14 bases lay in between. This CDR3 contains 15 residues. The CDR3 protein is CAISEREAGVNEQFF. CDR3 bases: TGTGCCATCAGTGAGCGGGAGGCAGGGGTCAATGAGCAGTTCTTC.

The chain joins TRBV2 to TRBJ2-3; D is possibly TRBD2 (7 bases). The CDR3 is 13 amino acids. Germline lookup yields CDR1 SNHLY and CDR2 FYNNEI. Trimming shortened V by 6 bases and J by 8 bases, and 15 bases separated the two germline ends. The CDR3 DNA follows: TGTGCCAGCAGAGAGGGGGGGGCCGGTACGCAGTATTTT. Translated: CASREGGAGTQYF.

This chain connects TRBV6-4 to TRBJ2-3; 9 bases fit TRBD2. The trim removed 6 bases at V and 1 base at J, leaving 5 bases unmatched. Per the germline V gene, CDR1 is MRHNA and CDR2 is SNTAGT. The CDR3 extends over 15 amino acids. CDR3: CASSFSGGGTDTQYF. The CDR3, as DNA: TGTGCCAGCAGCTTTAGCGGGGGCGGCACAGATACGCAGTATTTT.

The chain uses TRBV2 and TRBJ2-7; 7 bases agree with TRBD1. Unmatched junction bases numbered 7, after V lost 5 bases and J lost 6 bases. Germline loops: CDR1 SNHLY, CDR2 FYNNEI. CDR3 size: 13 residues. Written as DNA, the CDR3 is TGTGCCAGCAGTTCAGACAGGGCAGCCGAGCAGTACTTC. Protein: CASSSDRAAEQYF.